Below, 9 T cell receptor beta chains from the same sample are listed, as sequenced in a study of T cells after yellow fever vaccination. TCRdb re-called the 5' RACE reads with MiXCR, one entry per CDR3 protein. The sample lists about 14,000 distinct CDR3 sequences, more than 7% occurring once. The sample here was PBMCs, either bulk or a sorted T-cell subset (CD4+, CD8+, memory, or dextramer-sorted; not recorded which), taken on the day of the yellow fever booster vaccination. These receptors were collected from a man aged 18-30 years who received the YFV17D yellow fever vaccine.

The gene calls are TRBV5-1 and TRBJ2-1, with D uncertain. The CDR3 totals 15 residues. The V gene's germline CDR1 is SGHRS and CDR2 YFSETQ. Trimming left V 5 bases short and J 1 base short, with 13 bases between. Written as DNA, the CDR3 is TGCGCCAGCAGGCCCCAGGTAGGATCCTACAATGAGCAGTTCTTC. It yields the protein CASRPQVGSYNEQFF.

This clonotype was seen at least ten times. V gene TRBV5-6 combines with J gene TRBJ1-6, with D tentatively TRBD1 (5 bases). Germline V gene data show CDR1 as SGHDT and CDR2 as YYEEEE. V lost 2 bases, J lost 13 bases, and 16 bases lay in between. The CDR3 has 14 amino acids. The CDR3 DNA reads TGTGCCAGCAGCTTAGCGGGGCCCTGGACCCCCCTCCACTTT. Translating it yields CASSLAGPWTPLHF.

By share of the sample, this clonotype is medium-sized. The V and J genes are TRBV12-3 or TRBV12-4 and TRBJ1-3; possibly TRBD1 for D (5 bases). The CDR3 has 14 residues. V was pared by 6 bases and J by 4 bases, with 13 bases between. The CDR3 DNA sequence: TGTGCCAGCAGACCCGGGACCCTGGGAAACACCATATATTTT. Translation: CASRPGTLGNTIYF.

By share of the sample, this clonotype is medium-sized. This rearrangement joins TRBV7-2 to TRBJ1-5, with a weak D call TRBD1 (5 bases). Trimming shortened V by 5 bases and J by 1 base, and 12 bases separated the two germline ends. CDR1 is SGHTA and CDR2 is FQGNSA in the germline V gene. This CDR3 region has 15 residues. The CDR3 here is CASSLMWDSNQPQHF. The CDR3 nucleotides are TGTGCCAGCAGCCTAATGTGGGACAGCAATCAGCCCCAGCATTTT.

The V and J genes are TRBV3-1 and TRBJ2-5; D possibly corresponds to TRBD2 (5 bases). The CDR3 has 14 residues. V lost 0 bases to trimming and J lost 5 bases, with 10 bases between them. Germline V CDR1 and CDR2: LGHDT, YNNKEL (reference sequence). CDR3 region: CASSQEGRRETQYF. CDR3 DNA: TGTGCCAGCAGCCAAGAGGGCAGGAGGGAGACCCAGTACTTC.

This clonotype showed up many times. This chain links TRBV7-2 with TRBJ2-5, with D perhaps TRBD1 (5 bases). The V gene lost 1 base and the J gene lost 0 bases, with 6 bases spanning the gap. This CDR3 has 14 amino acids. The germline gives CDR1 SGHTA, CDR2 FQGNSA. The CDR3 region is CASSLVGDQETQYF. The CDR3 DNA is TGTGCCAGCAGCTTAGTAGGGGACCAAGAGACCCAGTACTTC. Full variable domain (rest looked up from reference TRBV7-2 and TRBJ2-5): GAGVSQSPSNKVTEKGKDVELRCDPISGHTALYWYRQSLGQGLEFLIYFQGNSAPDKSGLPSDRFSAERTGGSVSTLTIQRTQQEDSAVYLCASSLVGDQETQYFGPGTRLLVL.

In its sample, this clonotype was seen many times. This sequence joins TRBV12-3 or TRBV12-4 and TRBJ1-1; D is perhaps TRBD1 (5 bases). V lost 5 bases to trimming and J lost 5 bases, with 15 bases between them. The CDR3 consists of 14 residues. CDR3 in DNA: TGTGCCAGCAGTCCAGGGTTCCCGGGAACTGAAGCTTTCTTT. This translates into CASSPGFPGTEAFF.

This clonotype was recorded many times. The rearrangement links TRBV12-3 or TRBV12-4 to TRBJ2-3, with TRBD2 matching over 14 bases. This CDR3 has 15 amino acids. The V and J ends lost 4 bases and 11 bases, in that order; junction bases with no gene match: 8. The CDR3 spells CASSSVGTSGGEQYF. The CDR3 DNA reads TGTGCCAGCAGTTCGGTGGGGACTAGCGGGGGCGAGCAGTATTTT.

This clonotype is termed large. V gene TRBV3-1 combines with J gene TRBJ2-3; D may match TRBD1 or TRBD2 (5 bases each). V was cut by 7 bases and J by 0 bases, with 11 bases left in between. This CDR3 spans 14 amino acids. In germline, CDR1 is LGHDT, CDR2 YNNKEL (reference sequence). The CDR3: CASNSRGSTDTQYF. CDR3 DNA: TGTGCCAGCAACTCACGGGGCAGCACAGATACGCAGTATTTT.